Sequencing of this TCR beta chain was carried out in a study of T cell responses to AZD1222 COVID-19 vaccine. The study's findings and limits: Along spike, vaccine-associated CD4 TCRs were found throughout, with dominance at 160-218 and 743-854. Unmutated variant regions are reportedly targeted by nearly half of spike-specific TCRs. Only after the peak T cell response were repertoires sampled.

In germline, CDR1 is SGHTA, CDR2 FQGNSA. V lost 4 bases and J lost 3, with 17 bases in between. The CDR3 is 16 amino acids. In regard to this clone: Its cognate antigen is unknown.

Clones were sequenced by immunoSEQ multiplex PCR, and TCRdb holds only the in-frame ones, with some missing. The data contain some 80,000 clones, about 87% of them seen just once; the ten biggest clones take up about 9.1%. This chain connects TRBV7-2 to TRBJ2-3; D gene uncertain. The input for sequencing was peripheral blood, taken 28 days after the second dose of the MenACWY control vaccine. The receptor comes from an adult who received the MenACWY meningococcal vaccine as a control. The DNA of the CDR3 is TGTGCCAGCAGCTCCCCTTCAGGTCATAAAACAGATACGCAGTATTTT. This sequence encodes CASSSPSGHKTDTQYF.